Shown below are 10 T cell receptor beta chains from a single sample sequenced in a study of shared clonotypes between healthy human individuals. Sequenced by immunoSEQ multiplex PCR; TCRdb stores in-frame clones only, minus some. The data contain 700,000 to 950,000 clones, 95% to 97% of them singletons. Naivety among CD8 cells was defined by CD45RO negativity and positive CCR7 selection, thereby excluding terminally differentiated effector memory CD45RA+ cells. Sequencing was performed on naive CD8+ T cells sorted from blood. The receptors were gathered from a young man in good health.

This chain joins TRBV7-6 and TRBJ1-1; TRBD1 is a possible D gene (6 bases). V gave up 2 bases and J gave up 11 bases, with 18 bases separating them. This CDR3 region has 14 residues. CDR1 and CDR2 (germline): SGHVS, FNYEAQ. The CDR3 loop is CASSLTLGGPRAFF. DNA of the CDR3: TGTGCCAGCAGCTTAACTCTCGGGGGCCCCAGGGCTTTCTTT.

The rearrangement links TRBV18 to TRBJ2-7, with D uncertain. The germline V gene has CDR1 KGHSH and CDR2 LQKENI. The CDR3 is 14 residues long. Between the trimmed V and J ends, which lost 2 bases and 0 bases, there was a span of 8 bases. CDR3 residues: CASSPGWRSYEQYF. The CDR3 bases are TGTGCCAGCTCACCAGGCTGGCGCTCCTACGAGCAGTACTTC.

The chain has TRBV7-2 and TRBJ2-1, with TRBD2 identical over 8 bases. This CDR3 region has 15 residues. The V segment lost 7 bases and the J segment 4 bases; nucleotides outside the gene matches: 9. In germline, CDR1 is SGHTA, CDR2 FQGNSA. The CDR3 DNA reads TGTGCCAGCACCAACGGGGGGGCCGGGTACAATGAGCAGTTCTTC. Translating it yields CASTNGGAGYNEQFF. The full variable domain, with the rest looked up from reference TRBV7-2 and TRBJ2-1, is GAGVSQSPSNKVTEKGKDVELRCDPISGHTALYWYRQSLGQGLEFLIYFQGNSAPDKSGLPSDRFSAERTGGSVSTLTIQRTQQEDSAVYLCASTNGGAGYNEQFFGPGTRLTVL.

This clone has a single count. J is TRBJ2-7 and V is TRBV27, with TRBD1 identical over 10 bases. Germline loops: CDR1 MNHEY, CDR2 SMNVEV (reference sequence). The CDR3 loop spans 18 amino acids. V shed 2 bases and J 3 bases; nucleotides not matched to a gene: 13. For the CDR3, the DNA is TGTGCCAGCAGTTTACGAGCCCCCGATTGGGACAGGGGCTACGAGCAGTACTTC. Translating it yields CASSLRAPDWDRGYEQYF.

This chain links TRBV7-6 with TRBJ2-7; D could derive from TRBD1 or TRBD2 (5 bases each). Germline values: CDR1 SGHVS, CDR2 FNYEAQ. V gave up 3 bases and J gave up 0 bases, with 21 bases separating them. CDR3 size: 18 residues. The CDR3 sequence: CASSLGYRGGDRSYEQYF. DNA for the CDR3: TGTGCCAGCAGCTTGGGATACCGGGGCGGTGATCGCTCCTACGAGCAGTACTTC.

V and J are TRBV7-2 and TRBJ2-1; 7 bases map to TRBD2. The length of the CDR3 is 14 residues. J gave up 4 bases and V 2 bases, and 2 bases lay outside the gene matches. CDR1 SGHTA and CDR2 FQGNSA come from the germline V gene. The CDR3 DNA reads TGTGCCAGCAGCTTATCAGCGGGATACAATGAGCAGTTCTTC. Translating gives CASSLSAGYNEQFF.

The genes are TRBV7-9 and TRBJ2-7; D remains ambiguous. Germline V gene lookup returns CDR1 SEHNR and CDR2 FQNEAQ (reference sequence). V was pared by 10 bases and J by 3 bases, with 13 bases between. The CDR3 is 12 amino acids. The CDR3 here is CATAWDGYEQYF. Here the CDR3 DNA reads TGTGCCACCGCGTGGGATGGCTACGAGCAGTACTTC.

The rearrangement links TRBV6-1 to TRBJ2-7; 7 nucleotides match TRBD2. The CDR3 is 15 amino acids. Germline CDR1 MNHNS, CDR2 SASEGT. The trim removed 3 bases at V and 4 bases at J, leaving 9 bases unmatched. The chain's CDR3 is CASSDPFGGRYEQYF. For the CDR3, the DNA is TGTGCCAGCAGTGACCCCTTTGGCGGGAGATACGAGCAGTACTTC.

Turning to this clone: This may arise from a read error, as a much more abundant clone is one base away. Within the sample, other DNA sequences also encode this same CDR3. The chain uses TRBV5-4 and TRBJ1-1; D is unclear. The CDR3 contains 12 residues. Germline V gives CDR1 SGHNT, CDR2 YYREEE (reference sequence). Trimming removed 2 bases at V and 1 base at J, with 3 bases between. CDR3 DNA sequence: TGTGCCAGCAGCTTCGGGAACACTGAAGCTTTCTTT. Translation gives CASSFGNTEAFF.

The gene calls are TRBV6-5 and TRBJ2-7, with no clear D. This CDR3 has 15 amino acids. V was trimmed by 0 bases and J by 5 bases, leaving 14 bases between them. CDR1 MNHEY and CDR2 SVGAGI come from the germline V gene. The CDR3 protein is CASSYSYLKGNEQYF. For the CDR3, the DNA is TGTGCCAGCAGTTACTCATACTTGAAGGGTAACGAGCAGTACTTC.